This TCR beta chain was captured by sequencing in a study of spatial heterogeneity in lung cancer (dated by TCRdb to the late 2010s). Context from the whole study: Beta-chain transcripts were consistently detected in greater numbers than alpha-chain transcripts, which likely reflects a higher abundance of beta-chain transcripts. In the raw uncorrected reads, each unique combination of TCR and UMI appeared more than ten times on average. In non-small cell lung cancer, the study made a quantitative comparison of TCR alpha and beta repertoires among multiple tumor regions, matched nontumor lung and blood. The study linked features of the TCR repertoire to counts of nonsynonymous mutations, which were determined by whole-exome sequencing of tumor tissue. Both alpha and beta chains were TCR-sequenced in samples taken at surgery, namely 220 tumor regions, 63 to 70 matched nontumor lung samples and a few dozen PBMC samples. Findings and caveats that apply to the study as a whole: Ubiquitous expanded tumor TCRs were found in blood more often at tumor resection than at routine follow-up. Confirming at a functional level the hypothesis that regional TCRs recognize regional mutations was considered to require additional single-cell paired TCR alpha and beta sequencing.

What the time point label conveys for this sample: sample taken at primary tumor resection. Samples were obtained from fewer than 80 patients with early-stage, untreated non-small cell lung cancer from the lung TRACERx cohort. TCR sequencing used whole RNA extracted from tumor and nontumor lung tissue, or from cryopreserved PBMC samples, without cell sorting. A patient was chosen for TCR sequencing only when enough RNA was available from at least two tumor regions. Concerning this clonotype: It has no known antigen specificity. Within one base of it there is no much larger clone, and no base qualities were kept.

CDR1 and CDR2, per the germline V gene (reference sequence), are LNHDA and SQIVND. The CDR3 starts with the cysteine, ends with the phenylalanine, and has 15 residues. Just the 45-base CDR3 DNA is kept, in frame starting at base 1. V drops 3 bases and J drops 4 bases, leaving 13 bases in between. Libraries were made using 5' RACE. Instrument used: NextSeq 500. The TCR library protocol attached a unique molecular identifier to each TCR cDNA molecule to allow correction of PCR and sequencing errors. Concerning the study's data processing: TCR identification, UMI-based error correction and CDR3 extraction were all carried out with Decombinator tools. TCRs above a frequency of 2 per 1,000, corresponding to the top 1% of the tumor frequency distribution, were defined as expanded. Renyi diversity was calculated using the R vegan package after each repertoire was subsampled 100 times to 5,000 TCRs. CDR3 similarity networks were built from amino acid triplet string-kernel similarity, with CDR3s being connected when pairwise similarity was above 0.82. TCRdb reanalyzed the raw reads on its own, using fastp at Q25 for trimming and MiXCR for clone calling, and kept in-frame beta chains. Every entry covers one CDR3 protein and lists the most common genes and DNA from its rows. These V and J calls rely on TCRdb rather than the paper's analysis. This sample is represented by tens of thousands of distinct CDR3 sequences; roughly an eighth of them were singletons. The biggest ten clones account for 55% to 60% of the sample.

The chain couples TRBV19 to TRBJ1-5; TRBD1 is a weak D gene call, 6 bases matching. The source was PBMCs, collected at surgery. This TCR was sampled from a male donor with early-stage non-small cell lung cancer. CDR3 reads: CASSMGQGYNQPQHF. At the DNA level, the sequence is TGTGCCAGTAGTATGGGCCAGGGGTATAATCAGCCCCAGCATTTT.